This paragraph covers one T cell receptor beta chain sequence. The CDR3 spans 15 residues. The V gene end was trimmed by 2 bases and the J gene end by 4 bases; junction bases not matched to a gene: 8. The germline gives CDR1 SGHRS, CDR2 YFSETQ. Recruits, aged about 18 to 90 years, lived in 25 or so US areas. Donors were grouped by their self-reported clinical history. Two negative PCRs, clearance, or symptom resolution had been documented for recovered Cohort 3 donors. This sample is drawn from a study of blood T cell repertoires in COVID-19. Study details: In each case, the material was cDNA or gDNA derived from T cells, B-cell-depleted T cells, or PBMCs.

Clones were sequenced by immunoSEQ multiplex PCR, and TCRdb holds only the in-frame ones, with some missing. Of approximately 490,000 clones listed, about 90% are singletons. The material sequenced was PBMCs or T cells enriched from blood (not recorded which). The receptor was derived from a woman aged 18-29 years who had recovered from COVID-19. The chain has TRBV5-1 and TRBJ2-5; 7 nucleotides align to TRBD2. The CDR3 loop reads CASSFRGGQGETQYF. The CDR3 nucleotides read TGCGCCAGCAGCTTCCGCGGGGGTCAGGGAGAGACCCAGTACTTC. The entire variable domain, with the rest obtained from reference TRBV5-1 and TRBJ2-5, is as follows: KAGVTQTPRYLIKTRGQQVTLSCSPISGHRSVSWYQQTPGQGLQFLFEYFSETQRNKGNFPGRFSGRQFSNSRSEMNVSTLELGDSALYLCASSFRGGQGETQYFGPGTRLLVL.